A single sample gave rise to the 8 T cell receptor beta chains below, sequenced in a study of blood T cells in healthy people across ages. A sample-barcoded 5' primer and a J-beta primer mix were used in a second PCR of roughly 7 to 11 cycles. MiXCR was run by TCRdb on the 5' RACE reads, yielding one entry per CDR3 protein. The sample includes hundreds of thousands of distinct CDR3 sequences, under 25% of them seen just once. Sequencing was carried out using blood. The receptors shown here come from a man between 70 and 80 years old in good health.

This clonotype came up a few times. The V and J genes are TRBV7-8 and TRBJ2-1, with a tentative D call TRBD2 (7 bases). The germline V and J ends were trimmed by 3 bases and 5 bases, with 11 bases remaining between them. The CDR3 sequence is 14 residues long. In germline, CDR1 is SGHVS, CDR2 FQNEAQ. The CDR3 sequence: CASSLAGANNEQFF. Here the CDR3 DNA reads TGTGCCAGCAGCTTGGCGGGGGCGAACAATGAGCAGTTCTTC.

This clonotype was seen only a few times. The J gene is TRBJ2-2, the V gene TRBV6-5, with D perhaps TRBD1 or TRBD2 (5 bases each). V dropped 3 bases and J dropped 5 bases, with 13 bases sitting between them. The CDR3 totals 15 residues. Germline CDR1 and CDR2: MNHEY and SVGAGI. CDR3 amino acids: CASSYGGAGTGELFF. CDR3 sequence (DNA): TGTGCCAGCAGTTATGGGGGAGCTGGTACCGGGGAGCTGTTTTTT.

The J gene is TRBJ2-5, the V gene TRBV20-1; D is possibly TRBD2 (6 bases). Near its end, the DNA agrees better with TRBJ2-1, so the J call may be wrong. The germline gives CDR1 DFQATT, CDR2 SNEGSKA (reference sequence). This CDR3 is 16 amino acids long. The CDR3 region has the DNA TGCAGTGCTACAACCTCGAGGAGGGCAGGGACCAATGAGCAGTTCTTC. Its translation: CSATTSRRAGTNEQFF.

This clonotype turned up a few times. The rearrangement links TRBV9 to TRBJ2-3; 10 bases fit TRBD2. Trimming took 0 bases from V and 6 from J; bases not matched to a gene: 10. The germline V gene has CDR1 SGDLS and CDR2 YYNGEE. The CDR3 consists of 17 residues. The CDR3 DNA reads TGTGCCAGCAGCGTAGGAGGACTAGCGGTCGGGTTGGATACGCAGTATTTT. This encodes CASSVGGLAVGLDTQYF.

The sample holds many counts of this clonotype. V gene TRBV15 combines with J gene TRBJ2-5; D gene unclear. The V end was cut by 0 bases, the J end by 4 bases, with 3 bases between. CDR1 is LNHNV, CDR2 YYDKDF, per germline (reference sequence). The CDR3 sequence is 12 residues long. The CDR3 here is CATSRERETQYF. Here the CDR3 DNA reads TGTGCCACCAGCAGAGAGCGAGAGACCCAGTACTTC.

This clonotype was observed a few times. CDR3 residues: CSASGGLFTDTQYF. The CDR3 DNA reads as TGCAGTGCTAGCGGCGGGTTGTTCACAGATACGCAGTATTTT. The V call is TRBV20-1, the J call TRBJ2-3; D might be TRBD2 (5 bases). The CDR3 extends over 14 amino acids. V lost 3 bases to trimming and J lost 2 bases, with 12 bases between them. Germline loops: CDR1 DFQATT, CDR2 SNEGSKA (reference sequence).

This clonotype was seen at least ten times. The CDR3 bases are TGTGCCACCAGTGAACTTCGGGACAGGGGCACTGAAGCTTTCTTT. This encodes CATSELRDRGTEAFF. V and J are TRBV24-1 and TRBJ1-1, with 10 bases aligning to TRBD1. CDR3 length equals 15 residues. Germline V gives CDR1 KGHDR, CDR2 SFDVKD. The V gene end was trimmed by 4 bases and the J gene end by 4 bases; junction bases not matched to a gene: 5.

The rearrangement links TRBV27 to TRBJ2-7; perhaps TRBD1 as D (5 bases). The ends were cut back, 5 bases at V and 3 bases at J, with 14 bases in the middle. CDR1 and CDR2 from the germline V gene are MNHEY and SMNVEV (reference sequence). This CDR3 has 14 amino acids. For the CDR3, the DNA is TGTGCCAGCAGTGTAATAGGGGTTGACTACGAGCAGTACTTC. Its translation is CASSVIGVDYEQYF.